What follows are 20 T cell receptor beta chains derived from one specimen sequenced in a study of liver allograft versus peripheral blood T cells. Study-level information: Recipients' peripheral blood served as the comparator for T cell receptor repertoires in transplanted livers.

One entry per CDR3 protein, called by TCRdb with MiXCR from the reads. The sample includes over 9,000 distinct CDR3 sequences, 25% to 30% of them seen just once. The receptors here all came from a human patient who had a liver transplant. Some T cells may be transferred from the graft donor.

Ten or more counts support this clonotype. The chain combines TRBV28 with TRBJ1-5, with D unresolved. Germline V gene data show CDR1 as MDHEN and CDR2 as SYDVKM. The CDR3 runs to 14 residues. Trimming removed 2 bases from V and 0 bases from J, with 5 bases in between. In DNA form, the CDR3 reads TGTGCCAGCAGTTTAGCTTATAGCAATCAGCCCCAGCATTTT. Its translation is CASSLAYSNQPQHF.

The chain uses TRBV4-2 and TRBJ1-4, with D perhaps matching TRBD1 (6 bases). The CDR3 is made up of 18 amino acids. V was cut by 2 bases and J by 2 bases, with 18 bases left in between. Germline CDR1 is LGHNA and CDR2 is YNFKEQ. The CDR3 nucleotides read TGTGCCAGCAGCCAAAGAGGGGGATTGGGGCGCACTAATGAAAAACTGTTTTTT. Its protein product is CASSQRGGLGRTNEKLFF.

V and J are TRBV5-4 and TRBJ2-1; the match to TRBD1 covers 9 bases. CDR1 is SGHNT, CDR2 YYREEE, per germline (reference sequence). The CDR3 has 17 amino acids. Unmatched junction bases numbered 13, after V lost 1 base and J lost 8 bases. CDR3: CASSLPLPGQGFDEQFF. For the CDR3, the DNA is TGTGCCAGCAGCTTGCCTCTACCGGGACAGGGTTTCGATGAGCAGTTCTTC.

Relative to its sample, this clonotype is medium-sized (0.01 to 0.1%). CDR3 in DNA: TGTGCCAGCATCTCGTCTAGCGGGACGAATGAGCAGTTCTTC. This codes for CASISSSGTNEQFF. The rearrangement joins TRBV28 to TRBJ2-1; 9 bases match TRBD2. Germline V lookup: CDR1 MDHEN, CDR2 SYDVKM. The CDR3 covers 14 residues. J lost 7 bases, V lost 7 bases, and 8 bases had no gene match.

A word on this clonotype: A much larger clonotype is one base distant, so this may be a read error. The chain employs TRBV6-6 and TRBJ1-2; tentative D call: TRBD1 (6 bases). Germline loops: CDR1 MNHNY, CDR2 SVGAGI (reference sequence). The CDR3 has 14 residues. The CDR3 DNA reads TGTGCCAGCAGTCGGACAGTTAAAAATGGTGGCTACGCCTTC. This translates into CASSRTVKNGGYAF.

This clonotype is labeled as medium-sized. V usage is TRBV7-2 and J usage is TRBJ2-1; tentative D call: TRBD2 (7 bases). The CDR3 runs to 14 residues. The germline V and J ends were trimmed by 5 bases and 6 bases, with 14 bases remaining between them. Looked up from germline, CDR1 is SGHTA and CDR2 is FQGNSA. The CDR3 DNA is TGTGCCAGCAGCAGGGGGGGGGCCGGCAATGAGCAGTTCTTC. Its translation is CASSRGGAGNEQFF. Drawing the rest from reference TRBV7-2 and TRBJ2-1, the complete variable domain is GAGVSQSPSNKVTEKGKDVELRCDPISGHTALYWYRQSLGQGLEFLIYFQGNSAPDKSGLPSDRFSAERTGGSVSTLTIQRTQQEDSAVYLCASSRGGAGNEQFFGPGTRLTVL.

This clonotype was counted a few times. The chain has TRBV28 and TRBJ1-2; D remains ambiguous. The CDR3 sequence is 15 residues long. The V end was cut by 1 base, the J end by 8 bases, with 17 bases between. From germline, CDR1 is MDHEN and CDR2 SYDVKM. The CDR3 spells CASSLSEFPPRGYTF. CDR3 coding DNA: TGTGCCAGCAGTTTATCGGAGTTCCCTCCGAGAGGCTACACCTTC.

This clonotype was seen a few times. The chain employs TRBV29-1 and TRBJ1-5; D uncertain. Germline loops: CDR1 SQVTM, CDR2 ANQGSEA. Between the trimmed V and J ends, which lost 1 base and 3 bases, there was a span of 7 bases. The CDR3 consists of 13 residues. CDR3 loop: CSVEVNTNQPQHF. CDR3 in DNA: TGCAGCGTTGAAGTCAACACCAATCAGCCCCAGCATTTT. Full variable domain (rest looked up from reference TRBV29-1 and TRBJ1-5): SAVISQKPSRDICQRGTSLTIQCQVDSQVTMMFWYRQQPGQSLTLIATANQGSEATYESGFVIDKFPISRPNLTFSTLTVSNMSPEDSSIYLCSVEVNTNQPQHFGDGTRLSIL.

The rearrangement uses TRBV6-2 or TRBV6-3 and TRBJ2-5; D uncertain. The CDR3 has 14 amino acids. Trimming left V 0 bases short and J 1 base short, with 6 bases between. Germline V gene data show CDR1 as MNHEY and CDR2 as SVGEGT. Here the CDR3 DNA reads TGTGCCAGCAGTTACTCCCAGGTCCAAGAGACCCAGTACTTC. It translates to CASSYSQVQETQYF.

In its sample, this clonotype ranks as medium-sized. J is TRBJ2-3 and V is TRBV10-3; D uncertain. The CDR3 runs 14 residues. Germline-derived CDR1 and CDR2 are ENHRY and SYGVKD. The ends were cut back, 3 bases at V and 2 bases at J, with 9 bases in the middle. The CDR3 region is CAISESRNTDTQYF. The CDR3 DNA reads as TGTGCCATCAGTGAATCAAGAAACACAGATACGCAGTATTTT.

The rearrangement joins TRBV20-1 to TRBJ2-2; D is unresolved. The CDR3 sequence is 13 residues long. Between the trimmed V and J ends, which lost 5 bases and 7 bases, there was a span of 14 bases. Germline CDR1 reads DFQATT; CDR2 reads SNEGSKA (reference sequence). The CDR3 reads CSAHNSRVGELFF. In DNA form, the CDR3 reads TGCAGTGCTCACAATTCCCGTGTCGGGGAGCTGTTTTTT.

Remarks on this clonotype: Germline and junction disagree at one end, which may indicate a read error. This rearrangement joins TRBV5-1 to TRBJ1-4, with D hard to call. Per the germline V gene, CDR1 is SGHRS and CDR2 is YFSETQ. CDR3 length equals 15 residues. The CDR3 sequence is CVSSSTSGTNEKLFF. The CDR3, as DNA: TGCGTCAGCAGCTCAACTAGTGGGACTAATGAAAAACTGTTTTTT.

This clonotype was observed at least ten times. The chain uses TRBV7-2 and TRBJ1-5, with D tentatively TRBD1 (5 bases). Per germline, CDR1 SGHTA and CDR2 FQGNSA. Trimming cost V 1 base and J 8 bases, with 12 bases left between them. The CDR3 consists of 14 residues. The CDR3 sequence is CASSLERGFKPQHF. The CDR3 DNA reads as TGTGCCAGCAGCTTAGAGAGGGGTTTCAAGCCCCAGCATTTT.

This clonotype was observed many times. The V gene is TRBV9, the J gene TRBJ1-1; possibly TRBD1 for D (6 bases). The CDR3 has 15 residues. From germline, CDR1 is SGDLS and CDR2 YYNGEE. V was pared by 3 bases and J by 3 bases, with 15 bases between. This chain's CDR3 is CASSANRVMDTEAFF. The CDR3 nucleotides are TGTGCCAGCAGCGCTAACAGGGTAATGGACACTGAAGCTTTCTTT.

This clonotype was picked up a small number of times. The chain couples TRBV19 to TRBJ2-7; the match to TRBD1 covers 7 bases. CDR3 length equals 14 residues. V lost 5 bases to trimming and J lost 6 bases; unmatched junction nucleotides: 10. Germline lookup yields CDR1 LNHDA and CDR2 SQIVND (reference sequence). The CDR3 nucleotides are TGTGCCAGTAGTTTCCTAGGGGGCCGGGGCGAGCAGTACTTC. The encoded protein is CASSFLGGRGEQYF.

This chain uses TRBV20-1 with TRBJ2-3; 7 bases agree with TRBD2. Per germline, CDR1 DFQATT and CDR2 SNEGSKA (reference sequence). After removal of 3 bases from V and 0 bases from J, the junction contained 0 bases not matched to a gene. The CDR3 runs to 13 residues. This chain's CDR3 is CSASGRSTDTQYF. CDR3 DNA: TGCAGTGCTAGCGGGAGGAGCACAGATACGCAGTATTTT.

This clonotype has a count of ten or more. This chain joins TRBV5-6 and TRBJ2-7, with 7 positions matching TRBD2. This CDR3 region has 14 residues. The germline V gene has CDR1 SGHDT and CDR2 YYEEEE. Germline trimming cut 0 bases from V and 2 bases from J; bases unmatched to any gene: 2. DNA of the CDR3: TGTGCCAGCAGCTTGGGACTAGCCACCTACGAGCAGTACTTC. It translates to CASSLGLATYEQYF.

In this sample, this clonotype is medium-sized. The chain has TRBV28 and TRBJ1-2; tentative D call: TRBD1 (5 bases). From germline, CDR1 is MDHEN and CDR2 SYDVKM. Trimming left V 1 base short and J 5 bases short, with 14 bases between. This CDR3 comprises 15 residues. CDR3 loop: CASSLLAGSNYGYTF. The DNA for the CDR3 is TGTGCCAGCAGTTTATTGGCAGGGAGTAATTATGGCTACACCTTC.

This clonotype was detected many times. The genes are TRBV18 and TRBJ1-1, with D unclear. Looked up from germline, CDR1 is KGHSH and CDR2 is LQKENI. This CDR3 comprises 14 residues. V dropped 8 bases and J dropped 0 bases, with 13 bases sitting between them. CDR3 DNA: TGTGCCAGCGTAGATCGGACCATGAACACTGAAGCTTTCTTT. This translates into CASVDRTMNTEAFF. Based on the CDR3 plus reference TRBV18 and TRBJ1-1, the full variable domain is NAGVMQNPRHLVRRRGQEARLRCSPMKGHSHVYWYRQLPEEGLKFMVYLQKENIIDESGMPKERFSAEFPKEGPSILRIQQVVRGDSAAYFCASVDRTMNTEAFFGQGTRLTVV.

This clonotype showed up just a few times. The J gene is TRBJ2-5, the V gene TRBV12-5, with D possibly TRBD1 on 6 matching bases. CDR3 length equals 14 residues. Germline CDR1 reads LGHNT; CDR2 reads FRNRAP. Trimming shortened V by 1 base and J by 5 bases, and 11 bases separated the two germline ends. CDR3 nucleotides: TGTGCTAGTGGTTTGGGGACTGACAGGGAGACCCAGTACTTC. This sequence encodes CASGLGTDRETQYF.